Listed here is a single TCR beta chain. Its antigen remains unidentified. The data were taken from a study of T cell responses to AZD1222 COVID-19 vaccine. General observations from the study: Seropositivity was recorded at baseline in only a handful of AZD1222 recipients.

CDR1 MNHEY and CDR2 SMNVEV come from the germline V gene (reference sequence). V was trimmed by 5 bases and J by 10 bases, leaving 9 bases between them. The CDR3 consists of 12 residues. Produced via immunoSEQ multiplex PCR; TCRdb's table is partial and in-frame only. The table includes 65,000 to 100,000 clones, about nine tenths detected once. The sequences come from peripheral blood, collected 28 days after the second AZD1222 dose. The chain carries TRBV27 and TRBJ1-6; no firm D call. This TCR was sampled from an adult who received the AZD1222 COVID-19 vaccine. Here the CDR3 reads CASSRPGSPLHF. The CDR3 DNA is TGTGCCAGCAGTCGTCCAGGCTCACCCCTCCACTTT.